The 28 T cell receptor beta chains given below trace back to one sample, sequenced in a study of OX40 agonist ivuxolimab in advanced cancers. Clones were read by immunoSEQ multiplex PCR, and TCRdb kept only the in-frame ones, dropping some. The repertoire holds 36,000 or so clones, with about three quarters as singletons. Material: CD4+ or CD8+ T cells sorted from blood, obtained in a trial of the OX40 agonist ivuxolimab. Receptors were obtained from an adult with an advanced solid tumor such as melanoma, head and neck, liver or kidney cancer.

This rearrangement joins TRBV9 to TRBJ2-3, with TRBD2 matching 11 bases. Germline lookup yields CDR1 SGDLS and CDR2 YYNGEE. V lost 3 bases and J lost 4; bases outside the gene matches: 10. The CDR3 covers 17 residues. Written as DNA, the CDR3 is TGTGCCAGCAGCGCGTCTTTACTAGCGGGAGAGCCAGATACGCAGTATTTT. This gives the protein CASSASLLAGEPDTQYF.

The chain is built from TRBV7-2 and TRBJ1-1; 9 positions match TRBD1. J lost 11 bases, V lost 1 base, and 2 bases had no gene match. CDR3 length equals 12 residues. Germline CDR1 is SGHTA and CDR2 is FQGNSA. This CDR3 is CASSLDRGQAFF. The CDR3 DNA reads as TGTGCCAGCAGCTTAGACAGGGGGCAGGCTTTCTTT.

The V gene is TRBV11-2, the J gene TRBJ2-1, with 7 bases fitting TRBD2. Losses at the gene ends were 5 bases for V and 6 bases for J; bases not matched to a gene: 4. This CDR3 has 13 residues. The germline gives CDR1 SGHAT, CDR2 FQNNGV. The CDR3 loop reads CASSPGGVNEQFF. CDR3 bases: TGTGCCAGCAGCCCTGGGGGGGTCAATGAGCAGTTCTTC.

This clone appeared a single time. The chain employs TRBV5-4 and TRBJ1-2; 8 bases are shared with TRBD1. The V segment lost 6 bases and the J segment 5 bases; nucleotides outside the gene matches: 9. The length of the CDR3 is 14 residues. CDR1 is SGHNT and CDR2 is YYREEE in the germline V gene (reference sequence). The chain's CDR3 is CASTPGTGSYGYTF. The CDR3 region has the DNA TGTGCCAGCACCCCCGGGACAGGATCTTATGGCTACACCTTC.

This sequence joins TRBV6-6 and TRBJ2-1, with D possibly matching TRBD2 (6 bases). Per the germline V gene, CDR1 is MNHNY and CDR2 is SVGAGI (reference sequence). CDR3 length equals 13 residues. V lost 1 base and J lost 6, with 7 bases in between. CDR3 in amino acids: CASSYFGSNEQFF. For the CDR3, the DNA is TGTGCCAGCAGTTACTTCGGGAGCAATGAGCAGTTCTTC.

The V and J genes are TRBV19 and TRBJ1-2; D unresolved. The CDR3 contains 13 residues. The V end lost 3 bases, the J end lost 4 bases, and 9 bases lay between the germline ends. Germline assignment: CDR1 LNHDA and CDR2 SQIVND (reference sequence). The CDR3 region has the DNA TGTGCCAGTAGTATCAGGAGTAGCTATGGCTACACCTTC. It specifies CASSIRSSYGYTF.

V is TRBV7-3 and J is TRBJ2-5; no firm D call. V was pared by 4 bases and J by 0 bases, with 6 bases between. Germline V gene sequence: CDR1 SGHTA, CDR2 FQGTGA. The length of the CDR3 is 13 residues. DNA of the CDR3: TGTGCCAGCAGCTCCACGTACCAAGAGACCCAGTACTTC. This gives the protein CASSSTYQETQYF.

V usage is TRBV6-5 and J usage is TRBJ1-5; perhaps TRBD1 as D (6 bases). The CDR3 sequence is 14 residues long. V was shortened by 5 bases and J by 2 bases, with 10 bases between the two germline ends. Germline V gene lookup returns CDR1 MNHEY and CDR2 SVGAGI. CDR3 in amino acids: CASSLQGGNQPQHF. CDR3 nucleotide sequence: TGTGCCAGCAGTCTACAGGGAGGCAATCAGCCCCAGCATTTT.

V and J are TRBV9 and TRBJ2-2; D gene uncertain. CDR3 length equals 13 residues. The ends were cut back, 4 bases at V and 5 bases at J, with 9 bases in the middle. Germline V lookup: CDR1 SGDLS, CDR2 YYNGEE. As DNA, the CDR3 is TGTGCCAGCAGCTTCTATGGAACCGGGGAGCTGTTTTTT. Protein product: CASSFYGTGELFF.

The chain employs TRBV9 and TRBJ2-6, with D unclear. The length of the CDR3 is 14 residues. V was clipped by 7 bases and J by 2 bases, with 10 bases between them. Germline V lookup: CDR1 SGDLS, CDR2 YYNGEE. The CDR3 region is CASADPAGANVLTF. In DNA form, the CDR3 reads TGTGCCAGCGCAGACCCCGCTGGGGCCAACGTCCTGACTTTC.

This clone is termed medium-sized. V gene TRBV11-2 combines with J gene TRBJ2-1; D assignment may be TRBD1 or TRBD2 (6 bases each). The CDR3 covers 16 residues. From germline, CDR1 is SGHAT and CDR2 FQNNGV. V was clipped by 1 base and J by 7 bases, with 17 bases between them. CDR3 DNA sequence: TGTGCCAGCAGCTTAGCGGGGGCCCGTTATTCGAATGAGCAGTTCTTC. Translated, it gives CASSLAGARYSNEQFF.

The V and J genes are TRBV27 and TRBJ2-2, with 9 bases identical to TRBD2. The CDR3 contains 15 residues. Losses at the gene ends were 5 bases for V and 1 base for J; bases not matched to a gene: 2. CDR1 is MNHEY and CDR2 is SMNVEV in the germline V gene (reference sequence). DNA for the CDR3: TGTGCCAGCAGTCCTAGCGGGGTGAACACCGGGGAGCTGTTTTTT. It translates to CASSPSGVNTGELFF.

The rearrangement links TRBV5-4 to TRBJ2-7, with a tentative D call TRBD1 (6 bases). This CDR3 is built from 13 residues. V lost 4 bases, J lost 6 bases, and 14 bases lay in between. Germline V gene lookup returns CDR1 SGHNT and CDR2 YYREEE (reference sequence). CDR3 nucleotides: TGTGCCAGCAGCAGACAGGTGGGGGTCGAGCAGTACTTC. This gives the protein CASSRQVGVEQYF.

The chain recombines TRBV5-4 with TRBJ2-3; possibly TRBD1 or TRBD2 for D (5 bases each). This CDR3 is 14 amino acids long. Trimming took 5 bases from V and 8 from J, leaving 18 bases between them. CDR1 SGHNT and CDR2 YYREEE come from the germline V gene (reference sequence). This CDR3 reads CASRSSGAPVTQYF. As DNA, the CDR3 is TGTGCCAGCAGGTCCTCCGGGGCCCCAGTTACGCAGTATTTT.

This chain joins TRBV7-3 and TRBJ2-3; 8 bases map to TRBD2. The CDR3 loop spans 16 amino acids. In germline, CDR1 is SGHTA, CDR2 FQGTGA. Losses at the gene ends were 5 bases for V and 4 bases for J; bases not matched to a gene: 11. The CDR3 is CASSTKGLVEADTQYF. The CDR3, as DNA: TGTGCCAGCAGCACGAAGGGACTAGTGGAGGCAGATACGCAGTATTTT.

This clone appeared once. This chain joins TRBV4-3 and TRBJ2-7, with TRBD1 as a possible D gene (5 bases). The CDR3 loop spans 15 amino acids. V was cut by 0 bases and J by 4 bases, with 13 bases left in between. Germline V gives CDR1 LGHNA, CDR2 YSLEER. In DNA form, the CDR3 reads TGCGCCAGCAGCCAAGAAGGAGCAGGGCCGTACGAGCAGTACTTC. It translates to CASSQEGAGPYEQYF.

This sequence joins TRBV28 and TRBJ2-7, with TRBD1 matching over 7 bases. Germline-derived CDR1 and CDR2 are MDHEN and SYDVKM. CDR3 size: 15 residues. Losses at the gene ends were 4 bases for V and 7 bases for J; bases not matched to a gene: 13. The CDR3 sequence: CASSSMGQRGWEQYF. The CDR3 nucleotides are TGTGCCAGCAGTTCAATGGGACAGCGAGGCTGGGAGCAGTACTTC.

Here the CDR3 reads CASSFKAGASGYTF. The DNA for the CDR3 is TGTGCCAGCAGCTTTAAGGCGGGGGCGAGTGGCTACACCTTC. This chain links TRBV7-2 with TRBJ1-2; a possible D gene is TRBD1 (6 bases). CDR3 length equals 14 residues. Trimming pared 3 bases from V and 7 bases from J, leaving 15 bases between. CDR1 is SGHTA, CDR2 FQGNSA, per germline. The full variable domain, its missing parts supplied by reference TRBV7-2 and TRBJ1-2, is GAGVSQSPSNKVTEKGKDVELRCDPISGHTALYWYRQSLGQGLEFLIYFQGNSAPDKSGLPSDRFSAERTGGSVSTLTIQRTQQEDSAVYLCASSFKAGASGYTFGSGTRLTVV.

The chain has TRBV11-3 and TRBJ2-5; 10 bases are a match to TRBD2. The germline V gene has CDR1 SGHNT and CDR2 YENEEA. Trimming took 5 bases from V and 7 from J; bases not matched to a gene: 7. The length of the CDR3 is 14 residues. The CDR3 coding sequence is TGTGCCAGCAGCAAGCGGGGGGGCAGGGGGACCCAGTACTTC. This codes for CASSKRGGRGTQYF.

The chain carries TRBV5-1 and TRBJ2-1; D is tentatively TRBD1 or TRBD2 (5 bases each). The CDR3 totals 14 residues. Germline-derived CDR1 and CDR2 are SGHRS and YFSETQ. V lost 4 bases to trimming and J lost 1 base, with 9 bases between them. The CDR3 DNA reads TGCGCCAGCAGCATGTGGGGGTCCTACAATGAGCAGTTCTTC. This codes for CASSMWGSYNEQFF.

The chain combines TRBV7-2 with TRBJ2-5; 9 nucleotides line up with TRBD2. V shed 3 bases and J 2 bases; nucleotides not matched to a gene: 13. The CDR3 has 18 residues. Germline assignment: CDR1 SGHTA and CDR2 FQGNSA. CDR3 nucleotides: TGTGCCAGCAGCTTGGGCCTGGGAGCGGGGGGATTTCAAGAGACCCAGTACTTC. Translation gives CASSLGLGAGGFQETQYF.

V usage is TRBV28 and J usage is TRBJ1-4, with 9 bases lining up with TRBD1. This CDR3 spans 15 amino acids. Per germline, CDR1 MDHEN and CDR2 SYDVKM. The V gene end was trimmed by 7 bases and the J gene end by 5 bases; junction bases not matched to a gene: 8. The CDR3 protein is CASTYDRGTNEKLFF. The CDR3 coding sequence is TGTGCCAGCACCTATGACAGGGGGACCAATGAAAAACTGTTTTTT.

The chain couples TRBV4-3 to TRBJ1-4, with 7 bases fitting TRBD1. V was pared by 4 bases and J by 4 bases, with 6 bases of the junction left unmatched. The germline CDR1 and CDR2 sequences are LGHNA and YSLEER. This CDR3 is 15 amino acids long. The CDR3, as DNA: TGCGCCAGCAGCCTTGAAGGGGGCGTTAATGAAAAACTGTTTTTT. Translation: CASSLEGGVNEKLFF.

This chain joins TRBV28 and TRBJ2-7; possible D gene TRBD2, 5 bases. The germline V and J ends were trimmed by 6 bases and 3 bases, with 12 bases remaining between them. The germline V gene has CDR1 MDHEN and CDR2 SYDVKM. The CDR3 is 13 residues long. DNA for the CDR3: TGTGCCAGCAGGCTCACTAGGATCTACGAGCAGTACTTC. Translated, it gives CASRLTRIYEQYF.

The chain joins TRBV27 to TRBJ1-6, with a weak D call TRBD1 (6 bases). The CDR3 has 13 amino acids. Trimming removed 6 bases from V and 7 bases from J, with 10 bases in between. Germline CDR1 and CDR2: MNHEY and SMNVEV (reference sequence). CDR3 nucleotide sequence: TGTGCCAGCAGGACAGGCGGGAATTCACCCCTCCACTTT. Translation gives CASRTGGNSPLHF.

J is TRBJ1-1 and V is TRBV18, with 7 positions matching TRBD1. This CDR3 region has 15 residues. Germline CDR1 and CDR2: KGHSH and LQKENI. V shed 1 base, J shed 1 base, and the junction held 3 bases outside the gene matches. In DNA, the CDR3 is TGTGCCAGCTCACCACGGGGACAGAAGAACACTGAAGCTTTCTTT. Its translation is CASSPRGQKNTEAFF.

The chain is built from TRBV5-4 and TRBJ2-4, with 9 bases matching TRBD1. Germline V gives CDR1 SGHNT, CDR2 YYREEE (reference sequence). V lost 4 bases to trimming and J lost 13 bases; unmatched junction nucleotides: 15. This CDR3 has 15 amino acids. The CDR3 region is CASSSQQGANTQQYF. As DNA, the CDR3 is TGTGCCAGCAGCAGCCAACAGGGGGCGAACACTCAACAGTACTTC. Supplemented by reference TRBV5-4 and TRBJ2-4, the full variable domain reads ETGVTQSPTHLIKTRGQQVTLRCSSQSGHNTVSWYQQALGQGPQFIFQYYREEENGRGNFPPRFSGLQFPNYSSELNVNALELDDSALYLCASSSQQGANTQQYFGAGTRLSVL.

The CDR3 here is CASSYTPGHNNEKLFF. The DNA of the CDR3 is TGTGCCAGCAGCTACACCCCCGGACATAACAATGAAAAACTGTTTTTT. The chain joins TRBV27 to TRBJ1-4; possibly TRBD1 for D (5 bases). Germline loops: CDR1 MNHEY, CDR2 SMNVEV (reference sequence). The CDR3 contains 16 residues. Deletions cut 6 bases from V and 5 bases from J, with 19 bases between.